Following are 9 T cell receptor beta chains from one sample sequenced in a study of blood T cells in healthy people across ages. A second PCR, run for 7 to 11 cycles, used a sample-barcoded 5' primer plus a J-beta primer mix. TCRdb re-analysed the 5' RACE reads in MiXCR, keeping a single row per CDR3 protein. The sample lists 1.4 million to 1.5 million distinct CDR3 sequences; approximately 42% were seen once. Specimen: blood. The receptors derive from a woman aged 18 to 35 in good health.

The chain joins TRBV20-1 to TRBJ2-7; D is unresolved. The ends were cut back, 6 bases at V and 1 base at J, with 13 bases in the middle. Germline loops: CDR1 DFQATT, CDR2 SNEGSKA (reference sequence). This CDR3 contains 13 residues. The CDR3 bases are TGCAGTGCCAGTGATAGGCCTTCCTACGAGCAGTACTTC. Its translation: CSASDRPSYEQYF.

CDR3 sequence: CASSLTGVLGTGDQETQYF. For the CDR3, the DNA is TGTGCCAGCAGCTTAACGGGGGTATTAGGGACAGGGGATCAAGAGACCCAGTACTTC. The V gene is TRBV13, the J gene TRBJ2-5; TRBD1 matches at 10 bases. The CDR3 is 19 amino acids. Trimming cost V 2 bases and J 2 bases; bases outside gene matches: 14. Germline CDR1 and CDR2: PRHDT and FYEKMQ (reference sequence).

The genes are TRBV27 and TRBJ2-5, with D maybe TRBD2 (6 bases). The germline V gene has CDR1 MNHEY and CDR2 SMNVEV (reference sequence). This CDR3 comprises 15 residues. The germline V and J ends were trimmed by 5 bases and 5 bases, with 18 bases remaining between them. CDR3 DNA sequence: TGTGCCAGCAGTCGGGCCGTCGGCGGGGTGGAGACCCAGTACTTC. Protein sequence: CASSRAVGGVETQYF.

This rearrangement joins TRBV12-3 or TRBV12-4 to TRBJ2-2, with D perhaps TRBD2 (5 bases). Trimming pared 4 bases from V and 6 bases from J, leaving 9 bases between. This CDR3 spans 13 amino acids. CDR3 DNA sequence: TGTGCCAGCAGTTCTCGGGGATCCGGGGAGCTGTTTTTT. The encoded protein is CASSSRGSGELFF.

This clonotype was observed a handful of times. The rearrangement links TRBV14 to TRBJ1-2; D may be TRBD1 (5 bases). The CDR3 is 13 amino acids. Deletions cut 4 bases from V and 4 bases from J, with 10 bases between. Germline V gene sequence: CDR1 SGHDN, CDR2 FVKESK. Here the CDR3 reads CASSPDTVYGYTF. The CDR3 region has the DNA TGTGCCAGCAGCCCGGACACCGTCTATGGCTACACCTTC.

In this sample, this clonotype turned up a few times. The chain is built from TRBV5-1 and TRBJ2-4; 8 nucleotides line up with TRBD2. The CDR3 covers 16 residues. Germline-derived CDR1 and CDR2 are SGHRS and YFSETQ. Trimming took 3 bases from V and 6 from J; bases not matched to a gene: 11. CDR3: CASSSGGGYVANIQYF. The CDR3 coding sequence is TGCGCCAGCAGCTCCGGCGGGGGGTACGTCGCAAACATTCAGTACTTC.

The CDR3 region has the DNA TGCAGTCCCGGGACAGGTTCTAACTATGGCTACACCTTC. Its protein product is CSPGTGSNYGYTF. The chain employs TRBV20-1 and TRBJ1-2; 8 bases line up with TRBD1. CDR1 is DFQATT, CDR2 SNEGSKA, per germline (reference sequence). CDR3 length: 13 amino acids. After removal of 8 bases from V and 0 bases from J, the junction contained 5 bases not matched to a gene.

The CDR3 loop is CSASLSAGETQYF. CDR3 coding DNA: TGCAGTGCTAGTCTCAGCGCTGGAGAGACCCAGTACTTC. J is TRBJ2-5 and V is TRBV20-1; D unclear. Trimming stripped 3 bases from V and 4 bases from J, with 12 bases between. Germline assignment: CDR1 DFQATT and CDR2 SNEGSKA (reference sequence). The CDR3 has 13 residues.

The CDR3 here is CASSLGTVPPNQPQHF. In DNA, the CDR3 is TGCGCCAGCAGCCTCGGGACCGTCCCCCCCAATCAGCCCCAGCATTTT. The chain links TRBV4-1 to TRBJ1-5, with a tentative D call TRBD1 (5 bases). V lost 4 bases to trimming and J lost 3 bases, with 16 bases between them. The CDR3 consists of 16 residues. Germline V gene sequence: CDR1 MGHRA, CDR2 YSYEKL.